Below are 18 T cell receptor beta chains sequenced from a single sample in a study of cytomegalovirus exposure and HLA in healthy donors (dated by TCRdb to between 2016 and 2019). To prepare the library, the immunoSEQ multiplex PCR assay was applied. A mixture of 60 forward primers for TCR Vbeta segments and 13 reverse primers for TCR Jbeta segments was used in the multiplex PCR. Imported from immuneACCESS, the table was reduced by TCRdb to in-frame sequences with V and J called. These copies leave out some clones; in studies compared against another copy, an unresolved V gene accounts for under half, and the cause of the remainder is not known. This sample comprises 64,000 or so clones, roughly two thirds of them detected only once. 7.5% to 8% of the sample is held by the ten biggest clonotypes. Sequenced input: PBMCs. All receptors come from a man aged 35 to 55 in good health and CMV-seropositive.

The gene calls are TRBV7-8 and TRBJ2-3; D possibly corresponds to TRBD1 (6 bases). V lost 1 base to trimming and J lost 0 bases, with 8 bases between them. Germline V gene sequence: CDR1 SGHVS, CDR2 FQNEAQ. The CDR3 length is 15 residues. The CDR3 DNA sequence: TGTGCCAGCAGCTTAGTTACAGGGAGCACAGATACGCAGTATTTT. This translates into CASSLVTGSTDTQYF.

This sequence joins TRBV15 and TRBJ1-1; TRBD1 aligns across 9 bases. CDR1 is LNHNV, CDR2 YYDKDF, per germline (reference sequence). This CDR3 comprises 13 residues. With V trimmed by 6 bases and J by 6 bases, 5 bases remained unmatched. Here the CDR3 reads CATRGQGSAEAFF. As DNA, the CDR3 is TGTGCCACCAGGGGACAGGGTAGCGCTGAAGCTTTCTTT.

This chain joins TRBV19 and TRBJ2-3; 10 bases map to TRBD1. Germline V CDR1 and CDR2: LNHDA, SQIVND (reference sequence). This CDR3 spans 16 amino acids. The J segment lost 2 bases and the V segment lost 5 bases, leaving 7 bases of the junction unmatched. In DNA form, the CDR3 reads TGTGCCAGTAGTCCTCGGGACAGGGGAAACACAGATACGCAGTATTTT. This translates into CASSPRDRGNTDTQYF.

This clone was recorded only once. This rearrangement joins TRBV10-3 to TRBJ2-7; no definite D call. Between the trimmed V and J ends, which lost 3 bases and 6 bases, there was a span of 9 bases. Germline V CDR1 and CDR2: ENHRY, SYGVKD. This CDR3 has 12 residues. Here the CDR3 DNA reads TGTGCCATCAGTGATCTAACGTCCGAGCAGTACTTC. It is translated as CAISDLTSEQYF.

The chain carries TRBV7-2 and TRBJ1-4; D remains ambiguous. The ends were cut back, 1 base at V and 6 bases at J, with 12 bases in the middle. Germline V CDR1 and CDR2: SGHTA, FQGNSA. This CDR3 has 15 amino acids. The CDR3 loop is CASSLEGSADEKLFF. DNA for the CDR3: TGTGCCAGCAGCTTAGAAGGGAGTGCGGATGAAAAACTGTTTTTT.

In its sample, this clone was seen a few times. This sequence joins TRBV27 and TRBJ2-1, with a weak D call TRBD2 (6 bases). Trimming stripped 4 bases from V and 7 bases from J, with 11 bases between. This CDR3 region has 13 residues. Looked up from germline, CDR1 is MNHEY and CDR2 is SMNVEV (reference sequence). In nucleotides, the CDR3 is TGTGCCAGCAGTTCCACGGGGAGGAATGAGCAGTTCTTC. Translating it yields CASSSTGRNEQFF.

The genes are TRBV6-5 and TRBJ1-5; 9 bases line up with TRBD1. The CDR3 length is 15 residues. Losses at the gene ends were 8 bases for V and 7 bases for J; bases not matched to a gene: 12. Germline lookup yields CDR1 MNHEY and CDR2 SVGAGI. The CDR3 nucleotides are TGTGCCAGCGGAAAAGGACAGGGGATCGGACAGCCCCAGCATTTT. This translates into CASGKGQGIGQPQHF.

The genes are TRBV5-1 and TRBJ2-2; TRBD1 is a possible D gene (5 bases). The CDR3 is made up of 16 amino acids. Germline loops: CDR1 SGHRS, CDR2 YFSETQ. V was cut by 4 bases and J by 0 bases, with 13 bases left in between. This CDR3 reads CASSPVGASNTGELFF. The CDR3 DNA reads TGCGCCAGCAGCCCAGTAGGGGCCTCGAACACCGGGGAGCTGTTTTTT. The full variable domain, completed using reference TRBV5-1 and TRBJ2-2, is KAGVTQTPRYLIKTRGQQVTLSCSPISGHRSVSWYQQTPGQGLQFLFEYFSETQRNKGNFPGRFSGRQFSNSRSEMNVSTLELGDSALYLCASSPVGASNTGELFFGEGSRLTVL.

The V gene is TRBV27, the J gene TRBJ1-1; 8 positions match TRBD1. Germline V CDR1 and CDR2: MNHEY, SMNVEV (reference sequence). V was pared by 7 bases and J by 4 bases, with 5 bases of the junction left unmatched. This CDR3 contains 13 residues. CDR3 loop: CASTRTGGTEAFF. The CDR3 DNA is TGTGCCAGCACCAGAACAGGGGGCACTGAAGCTTTCTTT.

This clone appeared a few times. The CDR3 region has the DNA TGCGCCAGCAGCTTGGGGACCGTGGGAGACACCATATATTTT. Its translation is CASSLGTVGDTIYF. This chain links TRBV5-1 with TRBJ1-3; D remains ambiguous. CDR3 length: 14 residues. Trimming cost V 0 bases and J 8 bases, with 12 bases left between them. Germline V gives CDR1 SGHRS, CDR2 YFSETQ.

This clone was counted a single time. The chain uses TRBV27 and TRBJ1-2; D is unclear. CDR1 and CDR2 from the germline V gene are MNHEY and SMNVEV (reference sequence). V dropped 4 bases and J dropped 1 base, with 7 bases sitting between them. This CDR3 comprises 13 residues. CDR3 DNA sequence: TGTGCCAGCAGTTACCACAGTAACTATGGCTACACCTTC. Translated: CASSYHSNYGYTF.

The J gene is TRBJ2-7, the V gene TRBV5-1; D is possibly TRBD2 (6 bases). V lost 6 bases to trimming and J lost 2 bases, with 18 bases between them. CDR1 and CDR2 from the germline V gene are SGHRS and YFSETQ. CDR3 length: 15 amino acids. The CDR3, as DNA: TGCGCCAGCAAGACGACGTTGGGGGGAACCTACGAGCAGTACTTC. Protein sequence: CASKTTLGGTYEQYF.

This clone has a handful of counts. J is TRBJ1-1 and V is TRBV29-1; D gene ambiguous. CDR3 length: 13 residues. V was shortened by 3 bases and J by 1 base, with 9 bases between the two germline ends. CDR1 is SQVTM, CDR2 ANQGSEA, per germline. The CDR3 bases are TGCAGCGTTGATGGAGCGGGGAACACTGAAGCTTTCTTT. This translates into CSVDGAGNTEAFF.

V gene TRBV5-1 combines with J gene TRBJ1-2; 12 bases map to TRBD1. J lost 5 bases, V lost 0 bases, and 5 bases had no gene match. The CDR3 runs to 16 residues. CDR1 is SGHRS, CDR2 YFSETQ, per germline. Here the CDR3 reads CASSLDPGQGAYGYTF. CDR3 bases: TGCGCCAGCAGCTTGGATCCGGGACAGGGGGCTTATGGCTACACCTTC.

The CDR3 region is CASSRDPGQGAWYNEQFF. Written as DNA, the CDR3 is TGTGCCAGCAGTCGAGACCCGGGACAGGGGGCCTGGTACAATGAGCAGTTCTTC. The rearrangement links TRBV2 to TRBJ2-1; 12 nucleotides align to TRBD1. J was trimmed by 4 bases and V by 5 bases; bases with no gene match: 12. The CDR3 contains 18 residues. CDR1 and CDR2 from the germline V gene are SNHLY and FYNNEI.

This clone showed up many times. The gene calls are TRBV2 and TRBJ2-7, with TRBD2 matching over 12 bases. Trimming cost V 0 bases and J 7 bases; bases outside gene matches: 7. The CDR3 consists of 16 residues. Germline V lookup: CDR1 SNHLY, CDR2 FYNNEI. The DNA of the CDR3 is TGTGCCAGCAGTGAAGCCCGACTAGCGGGAGAGGGGGAGCAGTACTTC. It yields the protein CASSEARLAGEGEQYF.

The rearrangement joins TRBV4-3 to TRBJ2-1; D is possibly TRBD2 (7 bases). The CDR3 covers 17 residues. Trimming took 0 bases from V and 4 from J, leaving 16 bases between them. Looked up from germline, CDR1 is LGHNA and CDR2 is YSLEER. The CDR3 bases are TGCGCCAGCAGCCAAGATTGGGCGGGGGCTCAATACAATGAGCAGTTCTTC. It is translated as CASSQDWAGAQYNEQFF.

This clone has only a few counts. The chain links TRBV9 to TRBJ2-1; D not certain. CDR1 and CDR2 (germline): SGDLS, YYNGEE. The length of the CDR3 is 13 residues. Trimming removed 4 bases from V and 5 bases from J, with 10 bases in between. The CDR3 protein is CASSPRGHNEQFF. CDR3 DNA sequence: TGTGCCAGCAGCCCCCGTGGCCACAATGAGCAGTTCTTC.